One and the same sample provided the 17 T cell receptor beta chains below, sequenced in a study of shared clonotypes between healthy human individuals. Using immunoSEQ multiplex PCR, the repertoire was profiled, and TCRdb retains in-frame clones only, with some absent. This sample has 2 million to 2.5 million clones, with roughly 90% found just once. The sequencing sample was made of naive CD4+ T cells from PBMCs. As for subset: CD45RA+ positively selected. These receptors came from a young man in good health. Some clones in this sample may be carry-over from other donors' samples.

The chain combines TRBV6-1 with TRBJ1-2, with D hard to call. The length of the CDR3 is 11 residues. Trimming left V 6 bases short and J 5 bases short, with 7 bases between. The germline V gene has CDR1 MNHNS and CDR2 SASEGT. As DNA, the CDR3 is TGTGCCAGCAGATCGAGGTATGGCTACACCTTC. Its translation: CASRSRYGYTF.

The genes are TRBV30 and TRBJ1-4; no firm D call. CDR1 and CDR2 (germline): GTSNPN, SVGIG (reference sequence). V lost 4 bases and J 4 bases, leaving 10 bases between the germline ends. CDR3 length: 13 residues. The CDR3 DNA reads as TGTGCCTGGAATAGGCCGCTTAATGAAAAACTGTTTTTT. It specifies CAWNRPLNEKLFF.

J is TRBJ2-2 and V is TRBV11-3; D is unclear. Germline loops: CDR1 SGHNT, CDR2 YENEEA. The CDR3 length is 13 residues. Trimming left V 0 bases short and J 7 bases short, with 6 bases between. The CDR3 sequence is CASSLDGYGELFF. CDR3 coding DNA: TGTGCCAGCAGCTTAGATGGGTACGGGGAGCTGTTTTTT.

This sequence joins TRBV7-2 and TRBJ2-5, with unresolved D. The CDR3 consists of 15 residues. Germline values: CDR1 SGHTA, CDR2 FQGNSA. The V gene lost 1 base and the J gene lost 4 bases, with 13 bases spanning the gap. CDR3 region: CASSLGSQATETQYF. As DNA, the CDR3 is TGTGCCAGCAGCTTAGGAAGTCAAGCTACAGAGACCCAGTACTTC.

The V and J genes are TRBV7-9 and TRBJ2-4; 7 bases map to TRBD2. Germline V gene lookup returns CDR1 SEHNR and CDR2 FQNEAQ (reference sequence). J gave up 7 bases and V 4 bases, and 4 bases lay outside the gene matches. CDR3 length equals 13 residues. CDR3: CASSSRGGNIQYF. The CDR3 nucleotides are TGTGCCAGCAGCTCCCGGGGAGGGAACATTCAGTACTTC. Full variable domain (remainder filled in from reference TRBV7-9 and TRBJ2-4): DTGVSQNPRHKITKRGQNVTFRCDPISEHNRLYWYRQTLGQGPEFLTYFQNEAQLEKSRLLSDRFSAERPKGSFSTLEIQRTEQGDSAMYLCASSSRGGNIQYFGAGTRLSVL.

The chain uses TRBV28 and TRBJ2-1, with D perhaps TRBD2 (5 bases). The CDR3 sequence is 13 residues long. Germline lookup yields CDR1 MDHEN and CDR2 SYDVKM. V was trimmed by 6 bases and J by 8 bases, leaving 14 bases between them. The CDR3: CASRSQLGDEQFF. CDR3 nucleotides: TGTGCCAGCAGATCCCAACTAGGCGATGAGCAGTTCTTC.

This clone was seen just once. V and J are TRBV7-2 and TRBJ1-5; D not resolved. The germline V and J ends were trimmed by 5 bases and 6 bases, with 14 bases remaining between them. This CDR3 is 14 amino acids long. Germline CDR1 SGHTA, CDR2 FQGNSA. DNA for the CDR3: TGTGCCAGCAGCCGCAGCCGGGTGGTTCAGCCCCAGCATTTT. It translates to CASSRSRVVQPQHF. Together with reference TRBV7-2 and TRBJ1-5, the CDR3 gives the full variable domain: GAGVSQSPSNKVTEKGKDVELRCDPISGHTALYWYRQSLGQGLEFLIYFQGNSAPDKSGLPSDRFSAERTGGSVSTLTIQRTQQEDSAVYLCASSRSRVVQPQHFGDGTRLSIL.

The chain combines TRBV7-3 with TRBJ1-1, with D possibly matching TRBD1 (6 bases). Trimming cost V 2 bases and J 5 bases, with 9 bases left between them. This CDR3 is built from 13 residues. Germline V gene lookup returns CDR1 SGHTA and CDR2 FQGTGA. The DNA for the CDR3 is TGTGCCAGCAGCTTATCCACAGGGACTGAAGCTTTCTTT. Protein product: CASSLSTGTEAFF.

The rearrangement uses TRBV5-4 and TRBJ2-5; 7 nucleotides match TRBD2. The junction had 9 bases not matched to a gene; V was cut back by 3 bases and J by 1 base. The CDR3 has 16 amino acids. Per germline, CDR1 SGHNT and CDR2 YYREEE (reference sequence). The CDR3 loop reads CASSSPQPGGQETQYF. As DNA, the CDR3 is TGTGCCAGCAGCTCACCCCAACCGGGAGGCCAAGAGACCCAGTACTTC.

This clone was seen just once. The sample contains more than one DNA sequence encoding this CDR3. As DNA, the CDR3 is TGTGCCACCAGCAGAGATCTAACTGGCGCCTACGAGCAGTACTTC. This encodes CATSRDLTGAYEQYF. The chain carries TRBV15 and TRBJ2-7, with D uncertain. The CDR3 spans 15 residues. V lost 0 bases and J 2 bases, leaving 11 bases between the germline ends. Germline V gene data show CDR1 as LNHNV and CDR2 as YYDKDF (reference sequence).

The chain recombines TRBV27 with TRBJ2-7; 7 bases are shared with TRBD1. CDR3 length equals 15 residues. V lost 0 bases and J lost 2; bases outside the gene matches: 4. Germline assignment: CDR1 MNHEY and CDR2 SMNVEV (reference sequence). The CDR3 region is CASSLSTGPPYEQYF. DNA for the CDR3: TGTGCCAGCAGTTTATCGACAGGGCCCCCCTACGAGCAGTACTTC.

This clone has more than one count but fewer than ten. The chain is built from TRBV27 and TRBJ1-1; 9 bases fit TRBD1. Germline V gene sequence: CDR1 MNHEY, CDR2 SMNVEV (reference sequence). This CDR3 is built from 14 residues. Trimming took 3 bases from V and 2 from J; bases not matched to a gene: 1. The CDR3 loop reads CASSFTGGNTEAFF. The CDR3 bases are TGTGCCAGCAGTTTTACAGGGGGCAACACTGAAGCTTTCTTT.

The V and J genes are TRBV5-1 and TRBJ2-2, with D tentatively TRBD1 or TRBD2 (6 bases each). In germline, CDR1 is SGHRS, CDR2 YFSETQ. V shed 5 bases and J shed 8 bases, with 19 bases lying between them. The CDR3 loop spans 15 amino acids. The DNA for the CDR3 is TGCGCCAGCAGGGGGGGCCTTCTATCGGCTGGGGAGCTGTTTTTT. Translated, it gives CASRGGLLSAGELFF.

The CDR3 spells CASGLFGPQYF. The CDR3 DNA reads TGTGCCAGCGGTCTATTCGGGCCCCAGTACTTC. The rearrangement joins TRBV2 to TRBJ2-5; the D is unclear. This CDR3 has 11 residues. V was clipped by 8 bases and J by 9 bases, with 13 bases between them. Germline assignment: CDR1 SNHLY and CDR2 FYNNEI.

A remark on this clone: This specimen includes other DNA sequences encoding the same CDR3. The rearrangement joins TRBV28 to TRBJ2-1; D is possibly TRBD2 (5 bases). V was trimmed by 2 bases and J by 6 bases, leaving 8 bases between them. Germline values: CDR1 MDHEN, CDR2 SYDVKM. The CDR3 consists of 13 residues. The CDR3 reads CASSLGGSNEQFF. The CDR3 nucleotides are TGTGCCAGCAGTTTAGGTGGGAGCAATGAGCAGTTCTTC.

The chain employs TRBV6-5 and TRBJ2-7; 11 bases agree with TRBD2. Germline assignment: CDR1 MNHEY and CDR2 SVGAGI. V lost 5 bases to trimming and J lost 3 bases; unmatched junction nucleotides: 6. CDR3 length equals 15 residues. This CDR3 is CASSSLAGGGYEQYF. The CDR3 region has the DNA TGTGCCAGCAGTAGTCTAGCGGGAGGCGGCTACGAGCAGTACTTC.

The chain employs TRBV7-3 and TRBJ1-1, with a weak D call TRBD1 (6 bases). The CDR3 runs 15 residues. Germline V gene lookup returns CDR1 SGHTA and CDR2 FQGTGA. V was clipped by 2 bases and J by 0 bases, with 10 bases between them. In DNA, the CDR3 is TGTGCCAGCAGCTTAGTCGGGGGCATGAACACTGAAGCTTTCTTT. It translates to CASSLVGGMNTEAFF.